Shown below are 8 T cell receptor beta chains from a single sample sequenced in a study of molecular identifiers for immune sequencing clone quantification. In TCRdb, the PCR reads were re-called with MiXCR into one record per CDR3 protein. The sample has around 480,000 distinct CDR3 sequences, about a fifth seen once; the top ten hold about 0.78%. Sequencing used naive CD8+ T cells from blood, with Jurkat cell RNA spiked in. Subset specified: FACS-sorted CD8+CD4-CCR7+CD45RA+ naive T cells. The receptors here all came from a human donor in good health. Some libraries in this study had Jurkat cell RNA spiked in.

Notes on this clonotype: One end of the junction does not line up with germline, which may come from a read error. This sequence joins TRBV3-1 and TRBJ2-3; 8 bases match TRBD2. The CDR3 is made up of 16 amino acids. The germline CDR1 and CDR2 sequences are LGHDT and YNNKEL (reference sequence). CDR3 in DNA: TGTGCCAGCAGCCAAGGGTTAGCGGGGATCACAGATACGCGGTATTTT. This translates into CASSQGLAGITDTRYF.

The table lists this clonotype with a few counts. CDR3 loop: CASSQTRGSTDTQYF. In nucleotides, the CDR3 is TGCGCCAGCAGCCAGACTAGGGGTAGCACAGATACGCAGTATTTT. V and J are TRBV4-1 and TRBJ2-3; tentatively, D is TRBD2 (6 bases). From germline, CDR1 is MGHRA and CDR2 YSYEKL. The ends were cut back, 3 bases at V and 0 bases at J, with 10 bases in the middle. This CDR3 spans 15 amino acids.

With respect to this clonotype: A clone one base away is much larger, so this may be a read error. V usage is TRBV7-8 and J usage is TRBJ1-4; D ambiguous. CDR1 and CDR2 from the germline V gene are SGHVS and FQNEAQ. Between the trimmed V and J ends, which lost 8 bases and 4 bases, there was a span of 14 bases. This CDR3 has 14 amino acids. CDR3 residues: CASGPRTDNEKLFF. CDR3 sequence (DNA): TGTGCCAGCGGCCCTAGGACGGATAATGAAAAACTGTTTTTT.

Ten or more counts support this clonotype. The CDR3, as DNA: TGTGCCAGCACCCAGGGTTGGGGGGCCAACGTCCTGACTTTC. This codes for CASTQGWGANVLTF. The J gene is TRBJ2-6, the V gene TRBV12-3 or TRBV12-4, with D possibly being TRBD1 (5 bases). The length of the CDR3 is 14 residues. The V gene lost 7 bases and the J gene lost 4 bases, with 11 bases spanning the gap.

This clonotype occurred many times. V is TRBV7-9 and J is TRBJ2-5; TRBD2 matches 9 bases. The germline CDR1 and CDR2 sequences are SEHNR and FQNEAQ (reference sequence). V shed 5 bases, J shed 4 bases, and the junction held 8 bases outside the gene matches. This CDR3 spans 15 amino acids. CDR3 sequence reads: CASSPTALAGETQYF. CDR3 nucleotides: TGTGCCAGCAGCCCAACGGCACTAGCGGGAGAGACCCAGTACTTC. The full variable domain, rest sourced from reference TRBV7-9 and TRBJ2-5, is DTGVSQNPRHKITKRGQNVTFRCDPISEHNRLYWYRQTLGQGPEFLTYFQNEAQLEKSRLLSDRFSAERPKGSFSTLEIQRTEQGDSAMYLCASSPTALAGETQYFGPGTRLLVL.

The chain combines TRBV27 with TRBJ2-3, with TRBD2 as a possible D gene (5 bases). Trimming left V 1 base short and J 2 bases short, with 10 bases between. The germline gives CDR1 MNHEY, CDR2 SMNVEV (reference sequence). CDR3 length: 15 residues. As DNA, the CDR3 is TGTGCCAGCAGTTTATTGGACGGGGACACAGATACGCAGTATTTT. Its translation is CASSLLDGDTDTQYF.

This clonotype was counted only a few times. The gene calls are TRBV2 and TRBJ1-2; 11 nucleotides align to TRBD1. The CDR3 has 13 residues. V gave up 7 bases and J gave up 7 bases; unmatched junction bases: 5. Germline V gene lookup returns CDR1 SNHLY and CDR2 FYNNEI. In DNA, the CDR3 is TGTGCCAGCACCGGACAGGGGGCGCCTGGCTACACCTTC. Residues: CASTGQGAPGYTF.

This chain connects TRBV20-1 to TRBJ2-1, with 7 bases matching TRBD2. The CDR3 has 15 amino acids. Germline V gene sequence: CDR1 DFQATT, CDR2 SNEGSKA (reference sequence). The J segment lost 3 bases and the V segment lost 5 bases, leaving 10 bases of the junction unmatched. CDR3 nucleotides: TGCAGTGCTCGTACGTCTAGCGGAATCTACAATGAGCAGTTCTTC. This sequence encodes CSARTSSGIYNEQFF.